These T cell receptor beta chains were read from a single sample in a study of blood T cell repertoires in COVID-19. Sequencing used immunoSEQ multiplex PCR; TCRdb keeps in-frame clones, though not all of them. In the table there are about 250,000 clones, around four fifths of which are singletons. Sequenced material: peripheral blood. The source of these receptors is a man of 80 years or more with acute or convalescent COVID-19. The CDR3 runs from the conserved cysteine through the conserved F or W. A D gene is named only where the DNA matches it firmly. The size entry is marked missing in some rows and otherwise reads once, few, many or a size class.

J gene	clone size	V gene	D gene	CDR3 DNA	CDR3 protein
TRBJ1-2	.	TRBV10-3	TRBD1	TGTGCCATCAGTGATCCCGACAGGGATTATGGCTACACCTTC	CAISDPDRDYGYTF
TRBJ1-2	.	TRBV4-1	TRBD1	TGCGCCAGCAGCCGACAGGGATCCCCTCGCAGCTACACCTTC	CASSRQGSPRSYTF
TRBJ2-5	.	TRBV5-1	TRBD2	TGCGCCAGCCGACCCGGGACTAGCGTATGGGGGGAAGAGACCCAGTACTTC	CASRPGTSVWGEETQYF
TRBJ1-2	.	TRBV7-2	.	TGTGCCAGCAGACGCACCCACGCAGGGGAGACCTATGGCTACACCTTC	CASRRTHAGETYGYTF
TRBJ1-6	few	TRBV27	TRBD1	TGTGCCAGCAGCCAAGAGAAGACAGGGGGCAATTCACCCCTCCACTTT	CASSQEKTGGNSPLHF
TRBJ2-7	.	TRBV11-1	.	TGTGCCAGCACCAAACAGGGTCGGCACGAGCAGTACTTC	CASTKQGRHEQYF
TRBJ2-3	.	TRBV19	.	TGTGCCAGTAGGTCCCGCGGGGGACAAAATACAGATACGCAGTATTTT	CASRSRGGQNTDTQYF
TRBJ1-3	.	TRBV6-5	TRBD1	TGTGCCAGCAGTTACCGGACAGGGGTCTCTGGAAACACCATATATTTT	CASSYRTGVSGNTIYF
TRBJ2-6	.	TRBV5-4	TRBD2	TGTGCCAGCAGCTTTGGCGGGAGGTCCTCTGGGGCCAACGTCCTGACTTTC	CASSFGGRSSGANVLTF
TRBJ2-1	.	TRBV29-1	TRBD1	TGCAGCGTTGAAGTCCCCCCTGGGACAGGGAAGTATGTGGGTGAGCAGTTCTTC	CSVEVPPGTGKYVGEQFF
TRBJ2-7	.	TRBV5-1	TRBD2	TGCGCCAGCAGCTTGGGAGCGGGGGGATCCTACGAGCAGTACTTC	CASSLGAGGSYEQYF
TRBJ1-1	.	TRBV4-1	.	TGCGCCAGCAGCAACCGGGTTAGGGGGAACACTGAAGCTTTCTTT	CASSNRVRGNTEAFF
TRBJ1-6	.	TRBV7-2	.	TGTGCCAGCAGCTCTCTTGGGGCGAGAAATTCACCCCTCCACTTT	CASSSLGARNSPLHF
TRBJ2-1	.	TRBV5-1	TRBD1	TGCGCCAGCAGCTTGCAGGGGGCTGACAATGAGCAGTTCTTC	CASSLQGADNEQFF
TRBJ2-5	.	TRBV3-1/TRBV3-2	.	TGTGCCAGCAGTCACAGACAGAATCAAGAGACCCAGTACTTC	CASSHRQNQETQYF
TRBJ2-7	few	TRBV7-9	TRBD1	TGTGCCAGCAGCTTACAGACTCAGGGGACAGGCGAGCAGTACTTC	CASSLQTQGTGEQYF
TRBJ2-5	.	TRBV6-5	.	TGTGCCAGCAGTTATTGGGGAGCCCGGGAGACCCAGTACTTC	CASSYWGARETQYF
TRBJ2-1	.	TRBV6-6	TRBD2	TGTGCCAGCAGACGACTAGCGGGAGGCCTCAGCTCCTACAATGAGCAGTTCTTC	CASRRLAGGLSSYNEQFF
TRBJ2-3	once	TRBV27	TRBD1	TGTGCCAGCAGGACAGGGGTAGGCCCAGATACGCAGTATTTT	CASRTGVGPDTQYF
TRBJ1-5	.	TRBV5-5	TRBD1	TGTGCCAGCAGCTTAGGGGACAGGGGGTATAGCAATCAGCCCCAGCATTTT	CASSLGDRGYSNQPQHF
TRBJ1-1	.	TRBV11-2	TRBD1	TGTGCCAGCAGCCCCGAATGGACAGGGGGCAAACGAATGAACACTGAAGCTTTCTTT	CASSPEWTGGKRMNTEAFF
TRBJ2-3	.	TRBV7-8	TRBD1	TGTGCCAGCAGCCCGAGGACAGGGATGTTGGATACGCAGTATTTT	CASSPRTGMLDTQYF
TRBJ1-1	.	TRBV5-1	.	TGCGCCAGCGCCCTCGGGAGGGGGAGGGAAACTGAAGCTTTCTTT	CASALGRGRETEAFF
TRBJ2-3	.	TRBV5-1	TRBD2	TGCGCCAGCAGCTTGGGGGCTAGCGGGAAAACAGATACGCAGTATTTT	CASSLGASGKTDTQYF
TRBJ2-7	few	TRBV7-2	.	TGTGCCAGCAGCGAAAGGGGGGGGTCCCCCTACGAGCAGTACTTC	CASSERGGSPYEQYF
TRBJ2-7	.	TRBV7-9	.	TGTGCCAGCAGCTTAGGGGTCGGACTTGGGAATCCCTACGAGCAGTACTTC	CASSLGVGLGNPYEQYF
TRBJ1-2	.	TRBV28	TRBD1	TGTGCCAGCAGCTCCCAGGGGGCGCAGGACTATGGCTACACCTTC	CASSSQGAQDYGYTF
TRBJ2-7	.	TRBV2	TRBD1	TGTGCCAGCATTTCGGACAGGGGGCTCGGGCAGTACTTC	CASISDRGLGQYF
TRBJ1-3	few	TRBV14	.	TGTGCCAGCAGCCAAGTACCGGGAAAAGGAGGAAACACCATATATTTT	CASSQVPGKGGNTIYF
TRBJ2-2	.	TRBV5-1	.	TGCGCCAGCACGAGCTTTCAGAACACCGGGGAGCTGTTTTTT	CASTSFQNTGELFF
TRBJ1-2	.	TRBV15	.	TGTGCCACCAGCAGAGGACAACAGATCACCTATGGCTACACCTTC	CATSRGQQITYGYTF
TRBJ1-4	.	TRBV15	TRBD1	TGTGCCACCAGCACCAGGGGGCGAACTAATGAAAAACTGTTTTTT	CATSTRGRTNEKLFF
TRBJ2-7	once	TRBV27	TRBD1	TGTGCCAGCAGTAAACAGGGGTCCCACGAGCAGTACTTC	CASSKQGSHEQYF
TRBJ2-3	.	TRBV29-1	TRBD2	TGCAGCGTTGCGGGGGGATCAGATACGCAGTATTTT	CSVAGGSDTQYF
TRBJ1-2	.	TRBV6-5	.	TGTGCCAGCAGTATAAGTGACAGGTCTCGCTATGGCTACACCTTC	CASSISDRSRYGYTF
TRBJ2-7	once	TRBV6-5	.	TGTGCCAGCAGCGGGGGACAGAGGAGTAACGAGCAGTACTTC	CASSGGQRSNEQYF
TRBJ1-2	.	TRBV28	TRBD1	TGTGCCAGCAGTTTGGGACAGAACTATGGCTACACCTTC	CASSLGQNYGYTF
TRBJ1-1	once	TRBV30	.	TGTGCCTGGGGTGGTGGGCACACTGAAGCTTTCTTT	CAWGGGHTEAFF
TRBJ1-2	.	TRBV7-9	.	TGTGCCAGCAGCTTGAGGGCCGTTCAATATGGCTACACCTTC	CASSLRAVQYGYTF
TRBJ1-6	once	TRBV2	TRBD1	TGTGCCAGCAGTGAGAGGACAGGGGTTTCACCCCTCCACTTT	CASSERTGVSPLHF
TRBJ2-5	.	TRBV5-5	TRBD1	TGTGCCAGCAGCTTGGGTCAGGGGGTTGCGGAGACCCAGTACTTC	CASSLGQGVAETQYF
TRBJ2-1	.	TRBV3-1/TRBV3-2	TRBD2	TGTGCCAGCAGCCAAGTCATTATGAAAAGCGGGAGGGCCAATGAGCAGTTCTTC	CASSQVIMKSGRANEQFF
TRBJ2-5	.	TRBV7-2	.	TGTGCCAGCAGCTCCCATGGCAGGACTGAACGGGAGACCCAGTACTTC	CASSSHGRTERETQYF
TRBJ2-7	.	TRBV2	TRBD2	TGTGCCAGCAGTGAGCTACTAGCGAGCTCCTACGAGCAGTACTTC	CASSELLASSYEQYF